These 27 T cell receptor beta chains were all obtained from the same sample, sequenced in a study of blood T cell repertoires in COVID-19. Method: immunoSEQ multiplex PCR; TCRdb's copy keeps in-frame clones and lacks some. The sample lists 50,000 to 70,000 clones; roughly 70% were seen once. The sequenced material came from PBMCs or T cells enriched from blood (not recorded which). The receptors were gathered from a woman aged 55-69 years who had been exposed to COVID-19.

The J gene is TRBJ1-1, the V gene TRBV5-1, with TRBD1 matching over 8 bases. The V gene's germline CDR1 is SGHRS and CDR2 YFSETQ. Trimming removed 4 bases from V and 3 bases from J; junction bases left unmatched: 2. The CDR3 extends over 13 amino acids. This chain's CDR3 is CASSADRDTEAFF. The DNA of the CDR3 is TGCGCCAGCAGCGCGGACAGGGACACTGAAGCTTTCTTT.

The rearrangement links TRBV15 to TRBJ2-5; 12 nucleotides align to TRBD2. The CDR3 covers 17 residues. Germline values: CDR1 LNHNV, CDR2 YYDKDF (reference sequence). Unmatched junction bases numbered 5, after V lost 0 bases and J lost 3 bases. The CDR3 protein is CATSRERRTSGEETQYF. The CDR3 nucleotides are TGTGCCACCAGCAGAGAACGCCGGACTAGCGGGGAAGAGACCCAGTACTTC. Drawing the rest from reference TRBV15 and TRBJ2-5, the complete variable domain is DAMVIQNPRYQVTQFGKPVTLSCSQTLNHNVMYWYQQKSSQAPKLLFHYYDKDFNNEADTPDNFQSRRPNTSFCFLDIRSPGLGDTAMYLCATSRERRTSGEETQYFGPGTRLLVL.

V and J are TRBV27 and TRBJ1-1; 7 bases map to TRBD1. V dropped 0 bases and J dropped 0; count of bases not matched to a gene: 7. Germline lookup yields CDR1 MNHEY and CDR2 SMNVEV (reference sequence). The length of the CDR3 is 17 residues. The CDR3 here is CASSLSSTGTVNTEAFF. The CDR3 nucleotides read TGTGCCAGCAGTTTATCGAGCACCGGGACAGTGAACACTGAAGCTTTCTTT.

This chain joins TRBV19 and TRBJ1-3; D might be TRBD1 (6 bases). Germline lookup yields CDR1 LNHDA and CDR2 SQIVND (reference sequence). This CDR3 has 14 residues. The V end was cut by 5 bases, the J end by 9 bases, with 17 bases between. In nucleotides, the CDR3 is TGTGCCAGTAGTGGATCACCAGGGGCCGGCACCATATATTTT. Encoded protein: CASSGSPGAGTIYF.

V gene TRBV5-1 combines with J gene TRBJ2-2; 7 bases line up with TRBD1. Trimming cost V 2 bases and J 5 bases; bases outside gene matches: 3. Germline V CDR1 and CDR2: SGHRS, YFSETQ. The CDR3 sequence is 14 residues long. The CDR3 sequence is CASSFPDRTGELFF. In DNA form, the CDR3 reads TGCGCCAGCAGCTTCCCGGACAGGACCGGGGAGCTGTTTTTT.

The V gene is TRBV11-2, the J gene TRBJ1-6, with TRBD1 matching 7 bases. V shed 5 bases, J shed 7 bases, and the junction held 5 bases outside the gene matches. The CDR3 has 14 amino acids. Germline values: CDR1 SGHAT, CDR2 FQNNGV. CDR3 coding DNA: TGTGCCAGCAGCCGGGGACAGTCGAATTCACCCCTCCACTTT. Translated, it gives CASSRGQSNSPLHF.

The chain employs TRBV11-2 and TRBJ2-2; D ambiguous. This CDR3 has 15 amino acids. The germline V and J ends were trimmed by 4 bases and 1 base, with 10 bases remaining between them. Germline values: CDR1 SGHAT, CDR2 FQNNGV. The CDR3 is CASSSLWQNTGELFF. As DNA, the CDR3 is TGTGCCAGCAGCTCCCTCTGGCAGAACACCGGGGAGCTGTTTTTT. Combining the CDR3 with reference TRBV11-2 and TRBJ2-2 gives the whole variable domain EAGVAQSPRYKIIEKRQSVAFWCNPISGHATLYWYQQILGQGPKLLIQFQNNGVVDDSQLPKDRFSAERLKGVDSTLKIQPAKLEDSAVYLCASSSLWQNTGELFFGEGSRLTVL.

As DNA, the CDR3 is TGTGCCAGCAGCCCGGGACAGCACACCGGGGAGCTGTTTTTT. Translation: CASSPGQHTGELFF. The chain uses TRBV5-4 and TRBJ2-2; 7 bases map to TRBD1. Germline CDR1 is SGHNT and CDR2 is YYREEE (reference sequence). With V trimmed by 4 bases and J by 3 bases, 3 bases remained unmatched. This CDR3 has 14 residues.

The chain has TRBV6-5 and TRBJ2-7, with TRBD1 as a possible D gene (5 bases). Germline loops: CDR1 MNHEY, CDR2 SVGAGI. Trimming took off 1 base at V and 3 bases at J, with 10 bases between the two ends. CDR3 size: 14 residues. The DNA of the CDR3 is TGTGCCAGCAGTTACTACGACAGTCACTACGAGCAGTACTTC. Translated: CASSYYDSHYEQYF.

CDR3 sequence reads: CASSRTVYEQYF. The CDR3 DNA is TGTGCCAGCAGTAGGACAGTCTACGAGCAGTACTTC. V gene TRBV28 combines with J gene TRBJ2-7; D possibly corresponds to TRBD1 (6 bases). V was pared by 5 bases and J by 3 bases, with 8 bases between. CDR1 is MDHEN, CDR2 SYDVKM, per germline. This CDR3 comprises 12 residues. Supplemented by reference TRBV28 and TRBJ2-7, the full variable domain reads DVKVTQSSRYLVKRTGEKVFLECVQDMDHENMFWYRQDPGLGLRLIYFSYDVKMKEKGDIPEGYSVSREKKERFSLILESASTNQTSMYLCASSRTVYEQYFGPGTRLTVT.

Many counts were recorded for this clone. This chain connects TRBV7-2 to TRBJ1-1; D gene ambiguous. The V end lost 3 bases, the J end lost 4 bases, and 9 bases lay between the germline ends. Germline CDR1 reads SGHTA; CDR2 reads FQGNSA. The CDR3 is 13 residues long. CDR3 coding DNA: TGTGCCAGCAGCTTCAGGAGGGCCACTGAAGCTTTCTTT. Protein: CASSFRRATEAFF.

The chain couples TRBV5-5 to TRBJ1-1, with a weak D call TRBD1 (5 bases). Trimming stripped 4 bases from V and 2 bases from J, with 12 bases between. The CDR3 loop spans 14 amino acids. The germline gives CDR1 SGHKS, CDR2 YYEKEE (reference sequence). CDR3 sequence: CASSPDRKNTEAFF. CDR3 coding DNA: TGTGCCAGCAGCCCCGACAGAAAAAACACTGAAGCTTTCTTT.

The J gene is TRBJ2-1, the V gene TRBV12-3 or TRBV12-4, with 10 bases that match TRBD1. The CDR3 length is 13 residues. The trim removed 7 bases at V and 7 bases at J, leaving 4 bases unmatched. CDR3 in amino acids: CASNRQGANEQFF. In DNA, the CDR3 is TGTGCCAGCAATCGACAGGGGGCGAATGAGCAGTTCTTC.

The gene calls are TRBV19 and TRBJ1-6; 11 nucleotides line up with TRBD1. Germline trimming cut 6 bases from V and 9 bases from J; bases unmatched to any gene: 4. CDR1 is LNHDA, CDR2 SQIVND, per germline (reference sequence). The CDR3 loop spans 14 amino acids. The CDR3 loop reads CASSPGQGVSPLHF. CDR3 nucleotides: TGTGCCAGTAGCCCGGGACAGGGGGTTTCACCCCTCCACTTT. Together with reference TRBV19 and TRBJ1-6, the CDR3 gives the full variable domain: DGGITQSPKYLFRKEGQNVTLSCEQNLNHDAMYWYRQDPGQGLRLIYYSQIVNDFQKGDIAEGYSVSREKKESFPLTVTSAQKNPTAFYLCASSPGQGVSPLHFGNGTRLTVT.

This clone was picked up one time. The rearrangement joins TRBV5-4 to TRBJ2-7; TRBD2 agrees at 12 bases. CDR1 and CDR2 (germline): SGHNT, YYREEE (reference sequence). J lost 4 bases, V lost 4 bases, and 6 bases had no gene match. The CDR3 spans 15 residues. The CDR3 is CASSATSGRTYEQYF. The CDR3 DNA reads TGTGCCAGCAGCGCGACTAGCGGGAGAACATACGAGCAGTACTTC.

This clone was detected only a few times. J is TRBJ1-2 and V is TRBV9, with D maybe TRBD1 (6 bases). The germline V gene has CDR1 SGDLS and CDR2 YYNGEE. CDR3 size: 13 residues. V was cut by 4 bases and J by 8 bases, with 15 bases left in between. CDR3 sequence reads: CASSTPGQGGYTF. The CDR3 DNA reads TGTGCCAGCAGCACTCCCGGCCAGGGGGGCTACACCTTC. Together with reference TRBV9 and TRBJ1-2, the CDR3 gives the full variable domain: DSGVTQTPKHLITATGQRVTLRCSPRSGDLSVYWYQQSLDQGLQFLIQYYNGEERAKGNILERFSAQQFPDLHSELNLSSLELGDSALYFCASSTPGQGGYTFGSGTRLTVV.

The chain links TRBV4-2 to TRBJ2-5, with 7 nucleotides matching TRBD2. The CDR3 spans 16 residues. Per the germline V gene, CDR1 is LGHNA and CDR2 is YNFKEQ. V lost 0 bases to trimming and J lost 2 bases; unmatched junction nucleotides: 6. The CDR3 sequence is CASSQDDLGGQETQYF. As DNA, the CDR3 is TGTGCCAGCAGCCAAGATGATCTGGGGGGGCAAGAGACCCAGTACTTC.

The J gene is TRBJ1-1, the V gene TRBV7-2; no reliable D call. V lost 2 bases to trimming and J lost 3 bases, with 10 bases between them. This CDR3 comprises 14 residues. Per germline, CDR1 SGHTA and CDR2 FQGNSA. The CDR3 loop reads CASSLSVMDTEAFF. CDR3 sequence (DNA): TGTGCCAGCAGCTTATCAGTAATGGACACTGAAGCTTTCTTT.

V is TRBV12-3 or TRBV12-4 and J is TRBJ1-2; D not certain. Between the trimmed V and J ends, which lost 6 bases and 3 bases, there was a span of 5 bases. This CDR3 is 11 amino acids long. The CDR3 DNA sequence: TGTGCCAGCAGCCAATACTATGGCTACACCTTC. Protein sequence: CASSQYYGYTF.

The chain couples TRBV9 to TRBJ2-7; TRBD1 is a possible D gene (6 bases). In germline, CDR1 is SGDLS, CDR2 YYNGEE. Trimming left V 3 bases short and J 5 bases short, with 18 bases between. The CDR3 sequence is 15 residues long. The CDR3 region is CASSAGQLLTHEQYF. The CDR3 DNA follows: TGTGCCAGCAGCGCCGGACAGCTACTAACGCACGAGCAGTACTTC.

The CDR3 sequence is CASSPTSGGETQYF. CDR3 coding DNA: TGTGCCAGCAGCCCAACTAGCGGGGGAGAGACCCAGTACTTC. The J gene is TRBJ2-5, the V gene TRBV7-3, with TRBD2 matching over 11 bases. V gave up 5 bases and J gave up 4 bases; unmatched junction bases: 3. Looked up from germline, CDR1 is SGHTA and CDR2 is FQGTGA. The CDR3 has 14 amino acids.

This clone was recorded at least ten times. The V gene is TRBV6-5, the J gene TRBJ2-2; 14 nucleotides align to TRBD2. The CDR3 length is 15 residues. V shed 8 bases and J 5 bases; nucleotides not matched to a gene: 4. In germline, CDR1 is MNHEY, CDR2 SVGAGI. This chain's CDR3 is CASRGLAGGTGELFF. CDR3 bases: TGTGCCAGCCGAGGACTAGCGGGGGGAACCGGGGAGCTGTTTTTT.

This rearrangement joins TRBV18 to TRBJ2-1; 11 nucleotides line up with TRBD1. Trimming removed 8 bases from V and 5 bases from J; junction bases left unmatched: 5. The CDR3 consists of 14 residues. Germline V lookup: CDR1 KGHSH, CDR2 LQKENI. CDR3 in amino acids: CASNPGQGDNEQFF. CDR3 in DNA: TGTGCCAGCAACCCGGGACAGGGGGACAATGAGCAGTTCTTC.

This sequence joins TRBV29-1 and TRBJ1-1, with D uncertain. CDR3 size: 13 residues. Germline V CDR1 and CDR2: SQVTM, ANQGSEA. The V gene lost 5 bases and the J gene lost 5 bases, with 15 bases spanning the gap. The CDR3 bases are TGCAGCGTTTTCCCTGCGGGAGGAACTGAAGCTTTCTTT. It yields the protein CSVFPAGGTEAFF. The complete variable domain, with remaining parts taken from reference TRBV29-1 and TRBJ1-1, reads SAVISQKPSRDICQRGTSLTIQCQVDSQVTMMFWYRQQPGQSLTLIATANQGSEATYESGFVIDKFPISRPNLTFSTLTVSNMSPEDSSIYLCSVFPAGGTEAFFGQGTRLTVV.

The V and J genes are TRBV6-4 and TRBJ1-2; the match to TRBD1 covers 8 bases. The CDR3 totals 14 residues. J gave up 2 bases and V 5 bases, and 4 bases lay outside the gene matches. Looked up from germline, CDR1 is MRHNA and CDR2 is SNTAGT. CDR3 protein: CASSKTGENYGYTF. DNA of the CDR3: TGTGCCAGCAGTAAGACAGGGGAGAACTATGGCTACACCTTC.

The chain uses TRBV28 and TRBJ1-2; no clear D. The germline V and J ends were trimmed by 6 bases and 5 bases, with 16 bases remaining between them. CDR3 size: 14 residues. The germline CDR1 and CDR2 sequences are MDHEN and SYDVKM. For the CDR3, the DNA is TGTGCCAGCAGATCAGCGCCCCTTGGGTATGGCTACACCTTC. Protein product: CASRSAPLGYGYTF.

The rearrangement joins TRBV7-2 to TRBJ2-7, with 7 bases matching TRBD2. The V segment lost 10 bases and the J segment 2 bases; nucleotides outside the gene matches: 11. The CDR3 covers 14 residues. The V gene's germline CDR1 is SGHTA and CDR2 FQGNSA. The CDR3, as DNA: TGTGCCACCAGAGCGGGCGGGAGTACCTACGAGCAGTACTTC. Translated: CATRAGGSTYEQYF.